This TCR beta chain was recovered during a study of cytomegalovirus exposure and HLA in healthy donors. Primers: 60 Vbeta forward and 13 Jbeta reverse. Only in-frame clones appear in the TCRdb table, and some are missing; sequencing was by immunoSEQ multiplex PCR. Among 150,000 to 200,000 clones listed, around four fifths were seen once. The V gene end was trimmed by 6 bases and the J gene end by 5 bases; junction bases not matched to a gene: 6. CDR1 GTSNPN and CDR2 SVGIG come from the germline V gene (reference sequence). CDR3 length: 16 residues. About this clone: Its antigen is as yet unknown.

Findings and caveats of the study: In the analysis, some V segments, TRBV6-2 and TRBV6-3 included, were excluded as indistinguishable. There were a few CMV-associated chains whose specificity for CMV antigens was confirmed in vitro.

Sequenced material: PBMCs. The source is a young man in good health and CMV-seronegative. V is TRBV30 and J is TRBJ2-2, with 16 nucleotides matching TRBD2. CDR3 bases: TGTGCCTGCAGGGGACTAGCGGGGGGGTATACCGGGGAGCTGTTTTTT. Translation: CACRGLAGGYTGELFF.